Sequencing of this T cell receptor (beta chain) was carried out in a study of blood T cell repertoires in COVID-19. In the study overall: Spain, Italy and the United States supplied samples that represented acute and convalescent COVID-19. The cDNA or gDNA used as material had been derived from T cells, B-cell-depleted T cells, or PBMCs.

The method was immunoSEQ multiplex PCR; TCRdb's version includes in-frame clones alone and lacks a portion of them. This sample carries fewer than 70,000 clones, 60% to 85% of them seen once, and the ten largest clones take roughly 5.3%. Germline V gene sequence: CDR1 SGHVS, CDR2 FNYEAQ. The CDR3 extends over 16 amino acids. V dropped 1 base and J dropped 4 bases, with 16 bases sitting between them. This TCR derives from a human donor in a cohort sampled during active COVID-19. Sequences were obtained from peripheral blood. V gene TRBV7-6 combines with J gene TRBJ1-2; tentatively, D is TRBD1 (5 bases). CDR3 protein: CASSLGIQGSGYGYTF. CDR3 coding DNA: TGTGCCAGCAGCTTAGGAATTCAGGGATCGGGCTATGGCTACACCTTC.